The 29 T cell receptor beta chains below were found in one sample sequenced in a study of OX40 agonist ivuxolimab in advanced cancers. The receptor library was made with the immunoSEQ multiplex PCR assay. In TCRdb, the immuneACCESS table is reduced to in-frame sequences with V and J assigned. These tables do not hold every clone; where another copy was compared, an unresolved V gene accounts for under half, and the others remain unexplained. The sample contains 50,000 to 70,000 clones, about nine tenths of them found a single time. The top ten clonotypes cover about 1.2% of the sample. This specimen was CD4+ or CD8+ T cells sorted from blood, taken in a trial of the OX40 agonist ivuxolimab. The receptors originated from an adult with an advanced solid tumor such as melanoma, head and neck, liver or kidney cancer.

V usage is TRBV5-1 and J usage is TRBJ2-1; a weak D match, TRBD2 (6 bases). The CDR3 has 17 amino acids. Trimming stripped 1 base from V and 7 bases from J, with 21 bases between. CDR1 and CDR2 from the germline V gene are SGHRS and YFSETQ. CDR3 sequence: CASSLRSASALTNEQFF. CDR3 DNA sequence: TGCGCCAGCAGCTTGCGCTCGGCTAGCGCGTTGACGAATGAGCAGTTCTTC.

This chain uses TRBV13 with TRBJ1-5, with 8 positions matching TRBD1. After removal of 5 bases from V and 2 bases from J, the junction contained 5 bases not matched to a gene. The CDR3 sequence is 15 residues long. The V gene's germline CDR1 is PRHDT and CDR2 FYEKMQ (reference sequence). This chain's CDR3 is CASSQAGGRNQPQHF. The CDR3, as DNA: TGTGCCAGCAGCCAGGCAGGGGGCCGCAATCAGCCCCAGCATTTT.

The V and J genes are TRBV11-2 and TRBJ2-1; TRBD2 matches at 9 bases. Trimming cost V 4 bases and J 4 bases; bases outside gene matches: 8. The V gene's germline CDR1 is SGHAT and CDR2 FQNNGV. The CDR3 contains 16 residues. CDR3 in amino acids: CASSSYSGRAYNEQFF. The CDR3 DNA follows: TGTGCCAGCAGCTCCTATAGCGGGAGAGCTTACAATGAGCAGTTCTTC.

This chain links TRBV25-1 with TRBJ2-5; 10 positions agree with TRBD1. This CDR3 has 15 residues. Trimming at V came to 2 bases and at J to 4 bases, leaving 4 bases not matched to a gene. Germline V CDR1 and CDR2: MGHDK, SYGVNS. CDR3 sequence: CASSEAGTGAETQYF. CDR3 bases: TGTGCCAGCAGTGAAGCCGGGACAGGGGCAGAGACCCAGTACTTC.

The chain recombines TRBV18 with TRBJ2-5; no firm D call. This CDR3 has 14 residues. Trimming cost V 3 bases and J 5 bases, with 13 bases left between them. Germline lookup yields CDR1 KGHSH and CDR2 LQKENI. CDR3 coding DNA: TGTGCCAGCTCACCTACGGGCAATGGGGAGACCCAGTACTTC. Translated, it gives CASSPTGNGETQYF.

This clone has more than one count but fewer than ten. This rearrangement joins TRBV9 to TRBJ1-5, with 7 bases aligning to TRBD1. CDR3 length equals 14 residues. V shed 2 bases, J shed 10 bases, and the junction held 9 bases outside the gene matches. CDR1 is SGDLS, CDR2 YYNGEE, per germline. The CDR3 is CASSVTGMIGPQHF. The CDR3 nucleotides are TGTGCCAGCAGCGTGACAGGGATGATTGGTCCCCAGCATTTT.

J is TRBJ2-1 and V is TRBV29-1; D possibly corresponds to TRBD1 (8 bases). The V gene's germline CDR1 is SQVTM and CDR2 ANQGSEA. V gave up 6 bases and J gave up 7 bases, with 25 bases separating them. The CDR3 has 16 residues. Here the CDR3 reads CSVTRGLTGGLNEQFF. The DNA for the CDR3 is TGCAGCGTGACTCGGGGACTAACAGGGGGACTAAATGAGCAGTTCTTC.

The gene calls are TRBV7-6 and TRBJ1-1; TRBD1 matches 7 bases. This CDR3 has 15 amino acids. Germline CDR1 is SGHVS and CDR2 is FNYEAQ. Trimming at V came to 4 bases and at J to 5 bases, leaving 10 bases not matched to a gene. CDR3 sequence reads: CASSSLRGQETEAFF. CDR3 bases: TGTGCCAGCAGCTCGTTAAGGGGGCAGGAGACTGAAGCTTTCTTT. Variable domain in full (rest from reference TRBV7-6 and TRBJ1-1): GAGVSQSPRYKVTKRGQDVALRCDPISGHVSLYWYRQALGQGPEFLTYFNYEAQQDKSGLPNDRFSAERPEGSISTLTIQRTEQRDSAMYRCASSSLRGQETEAFFGQGTRLTVV.

The V and J genes are TRBV6-4 and TRBJ2-1; D is ambiguous. Trimming pared 4 bases from V and 8 bases from J, leaving 12 bases between. This CDR3 contains 13 residues. Germline CDR1 reads MRHNA; CDR2 reads SNTAGT. This chain's CDR3 is CASSAPGKDEQFF. Here the CDR3 DNA reads TGTGCCAGCAGTGCGCCAGGCAAGGATGAGCAGTTCTTC.

The gene calls are TRBV11-2 and TRBJ2-7; 7 bases are a match to TRBD2. This CDR3 comprises 15 residues. With V trimmed by 3 bases and J by 2 bases, 7 bases remained unmatched. Germline values: CDR1 SGHAT, CDR2 FQNNGV. This chain's CDR3 is CASSFGSSGAYEQYF. In DNA form, the CDR3 reads TGTGCCAGCAGCTTTGGATCTAGCGGTGCCTACGAGCAGTACTTC.

Here the CDR3 DNA reads TGTGCCAGCAGTTATGGACTAGCGGCAAACAATGAGCAGTTCTTC. Translation gives CASSYGLAANNEQFF. V gene TRBV6-5 combines with J gene TRBJ2-1; the match to TRBD2 covers 10 bases. The CDR3 spans 15 residues. Trimming took 3 bases from V and 5 from J; bases not matched to a gene: 4. Germline-derived CDR1 and CDR2 are MNHEY and SVGAGI.

This chain connects TRBV7-3 to TRBJ1-1; a weak D match, TRBD1 (5 bases). Trimming removed 3 bases at V and 4 bases at J, with 15 bases between. The germline gives CDR1 SGHTA, CDR2 FQGTGA. The CDR3 runs to 15 residues. Here the CDR3 reads CASSFFGRGTTEAFF. As DNA, the CDR3 is TGTGCCAGCAGCTTCTTTGGCCGCGGGACCACTGAAGCTTTCTTT.

The chain combines TRBV18 with TRBJ2-5, with 8 bases that match TRBD1. The CDR3 totals 15 residues. Germline trimming cut 2 bases from V and 5 bases from J; bases unmatched to any gene: 7. CDR1 is KGHSH, CDR2 LQKENI, per germline. The CDR3 region is CASSPRTGPQETQYF. CDR3 in DNA: TGTGCCAGCTCACCAAGGACAGGGCCTCAGGAGACCCAGTACTTC.

This CDR3 is CASSIRQGVQETQYF. The CDR3 region has the DNA TGTGCCAGTAGTATTAGACAGGGGGTCCAAGAGACCCAGTACTTC. The chain employs TRBV19 and TRBJ2-5; 9 bases are shared with TRBD1. The CDR3 contains 15 residues. The V gene's germline CDR1 is LNHDA and CDR2 SQIVND (reference sequence). The junction had 3 bases not matched to a gene; V was cut back by 3 bases and J by 1 base.

The rearrangement uses TRBV7-2 and TRBJ2-3; 7 bases match TRBD2. Germline V gene data show CDR1 as SGHTA and CDR2 as FQGNSA. V lost 3 bases, J lost 5 bases, and 14 bases stayed unmatched. The CDR3 sequence is 17 residues long. As DNA, the CDR3 is TGTGCCAGCAGCTTCTTTGGGGGAGGGCCGCGTGGAGATACGCAGTATTTT. The encoded protein is CASSFFGGGPRGDTQYF.

This clone was observed once. This chain links TRBV4-1 with TRBJ2-3, with D possibly being TRBD2 (5 bases). V lost 4 bases, J lost 6 bases, and 14 bases lay in between. Germline lookup yields CDR1 MGHRA and CDR2 YSYEKL. The CDR3 consists of 14 residues. CDR3 region: CASSPPTGKDTQYF. In nucleotides, the CDR3 is TGCGCCAGCAGCCCCCCGACGGGGAAGGATACGCAGTATTTT.

This clone showed up just a few times. V gene TRBV20-1 combines with J gene TRBJ1-1; D is unresolved. The CDR3 spans 11 residues. Germline V gene data show CDR1 as DFQATT and CDR2 as SNEGSKA (reference sequence). The CDR3 is CRPTGNTEAFF. Here the CDR3 DNA reads TGCAGACCGACGGGGAACACTGAAGCTTTCTTT.

The chain combines TRBV2 with TRBJ2-5; no clear D. The CDR3 totals 11 residues. The germline gives CDR1 SNHLY, CDR2 FYNNEI. V was trimmed by 4 bases and J by 1 base, leaving 1 base between them. The CDR3 reads CASSVQETQYF. CDR3 DNA sequence: TGTGCCAGCAGTGTCCAAGAGACCCAGTACTTC.

This clone has more than one count but fewer than ten. V is TRBV7-2 and J is TRBJ2-1; no reliable D call. Trimming cost V 4 bases and J 6 bases, with 10 bases left between them. This CDR3 spans 13 amino acids. Germline values: CDR1 SGHTA, CDR2 FQGNSA. CDR3 in DNA: TGTGCCAGCAGCTCGGACGTCGCCAATGAGCAGTTCTTC. It specifies CASSSDVANEQFF.

This clone appeared once. The chain is built from TRBV18 and TRBJ1-1; 8 nucleotides match TRBD1. Germline V CDR1 and CDR2: KGHSH, LQKENI. The CDR3 consists of 15 residues. The J segment lost 2 bases and the V segment lost 4 bases, leaving 6 bases of the junction unmatched. CDR3 sequence (DNA): TGTGCCAGCTCACGGGCGGGACAGGCTAACACTGAAGCTTTCTTT. It translates to CASSRAGQANTEAFF.

The gene calls are TRBV7-8 and TRBJ2-7; 8 nucleotides line up with TRBD2. With V trimmed by 3 bases and J by 2 bases, 0 bases remained unmatched. Germline V gives CDR1 SGHVS, CDR2 FQNEAQ. The CDR3 contains 13 residues. In nucleotides, the CDR3 is TGTGCCAGCAGCTTGGGACTAGCCTACGAGCAGTACTTC. Its protein product is CASSLGLAYEQYF.

The chain recombines TRBV9 with TRBJ1-2; possible D gene TRBD1, 5 bases. V lost 3 bases and J lost 5, with 14 bases in between. The CDR3 is 14 residues long. From germline, CDR1 is SGDLS and CDR2 YYNGEE. CDR3 loop: CASSARDGGYGYTF. The CDR3 coding sequence is TGTGCCAGCAGCGCCCGGGACGGTGGTTATGGCTACACCTTC.

The chain joins TRBV28 to TRBJ1-5; perhaps TRBD1 as D (6 bases). V was pared by 4 bases and J by 6 bases, with 13 bases between. CDR1 MDHEN and CDR2 SYDVKM come from the germline V gene. CDR3 length: 14 amino acids. The CDR3 here is CASSSSGAGQPQHF. The CDR3 DNA follows: TGTGCCAGCAGTTCCTCGGGGGCAGGTCAGCCCCAGCATTTT.

CDR3 amino acids: CASSLLAGGSYEQYF. In DNA form, the CDR3 reads TGTGCCAGCAGCTTATTAGCGGGAGGGTCCTACGAGCAGTACTTC. The chain is built from TRBV11-2 and TRBJ2-7, with 11 bases aligning to TRBD2. This CDR3 is built from 15 residues. Germline V gene lookup returns CDR1 SGHAT and CDR2 FQNNGV. The V and J ends lost 2 bases and 1 base, in that order; junction bases with no gene match: 1.

The chain is built from TRBV19 and TRBJ2-1, with 8 bases that match TRBD1. Germline CDR1 reads LNHDA; CDR2 reads SQIVND (reference sequence). V gave up 3 bases and J gave up 9 bases; unmatched junction bases: 13. This CDR3 comprises 16 residues. The DNA for the CDR3 is TGTGCCAGTAGTATTAGTAGTACAGGGGGTTTGGGTGAGCAGTTCTTC. It codes for CASSISSTGGLGEQFF.

The rearrangement joins TRBV30 to TRBJ1-6; no reliable D call. V was clipped by 0 bases and J by 7 bases, with 7 bases between them. Germline CDR1 and CDR2: GTSNPN and SVGIG (reference sequence). The CDR3 is 13 residues long. The CDR3 DNA follows: TGTGCCTGGAGTGTATCCAGCAATTCACCCCTCCACTTT. Translation: CAWSVSSNSPLHF.

The chain carries TRBV5-1 and TRBJ2-7; the match to TRBD2 covers 14 bases. Germline CDR1 and CDR2: SGHRS and YFSETQ. After removal of 4 bases from V and 2 bases from J, the junction contained 11 bases not matched to a gene. The CDR3 is 18 residues long. The CDR3 loop is CASSRGTSGSRSPYEQYF. DNA of the CDR3: TGCGCCAGCAGCCGAGGGACTAGCGGGAGCCGTTCCCCCTACGAGCAGTACTTC.

A word on this clone: One junction end disagrees with the germline gene, perhaps due to a read error. The CDR3 DNA follows: TGTGCTAGCAGCTTCCAGCGGAATGAGCAGTTCTTC. Protein product: CASSFQRNEQFF. This chain joins TRBV7-7 and TRBJ2-1; D may be TRBD2 (5 bases). This CDR3 contains 12 residues. Germline CDR1 and CDR2: SSHAT and FNYEAQ (reference sequence).

This clone was observed a handful of times. The chain is built from TRBV6-1 and TRBJ1-2; TRBD1 matches at 7 bases. From germline, CDR1 is MNHNS and CDR2 SASEGT. Trimming took 2 bases from V and 0 from J; bases not matched to a gene: 9. CDR3 length equals 17 residues. The CDR3 spells CASSENLRGQANYGYTF. CDR3 nucleotides: TGTGCCAGCAGTGAAAACCTACGCGGACAGGCTAACTATGGCTACACCTTC.